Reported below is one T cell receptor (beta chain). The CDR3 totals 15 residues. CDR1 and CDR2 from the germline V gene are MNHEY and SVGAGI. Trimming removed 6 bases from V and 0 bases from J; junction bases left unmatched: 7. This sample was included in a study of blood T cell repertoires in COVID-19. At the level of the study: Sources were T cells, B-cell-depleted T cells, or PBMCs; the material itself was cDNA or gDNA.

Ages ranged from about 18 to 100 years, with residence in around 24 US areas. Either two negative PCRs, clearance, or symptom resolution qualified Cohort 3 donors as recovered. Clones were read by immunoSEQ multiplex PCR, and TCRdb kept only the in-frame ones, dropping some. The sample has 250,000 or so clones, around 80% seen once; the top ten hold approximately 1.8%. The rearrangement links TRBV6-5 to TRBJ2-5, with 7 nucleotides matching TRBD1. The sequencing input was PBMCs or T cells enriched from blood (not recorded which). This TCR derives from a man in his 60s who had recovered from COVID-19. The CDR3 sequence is CASRPMGQYQETQYF. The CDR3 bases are TGTGCCAGCAGACCGATGGGACAGTACCAAGAGACCCAGTACTTC.